This passage covers 23 T cell receptor beta chains from one sample sequenced in a study of shared clonotypes between healthy human individuals. Profiling relied on immunoSEQ multiplex PCR, and the TCRdb table lists in-frame clones only, not all of them. This table holds 2 million to 2.5 million clones, less than 95% found once. The sample was naive CD4+ T cells from PBMCs. Subset of the sample: CD45RA+ positively selected. These receptors came from a man younger than 35 in good health. Some clones in this sample may be carry-over from other donors' samples.

The CDR3 DNA reads TGTGCCACAACCCAGGGACTAGCGGGAGGTTTGGAGCTGTTTTTT. Its translation: CATTQGLAGGLELFF. The chain joins TRBV15 to TRBJ2-2; 15 bases are shared with TRBD2. The germline V gene has CDR1 LNHNV and CDR2 YYDKDF (reference sequence). The CDR3 is 15 residues long. The J segment lost 10 bases and the V segment lost 9 bases, leaving 9 bases of the junction unmatched.

This sequence joins TRBV11-2 and TRBJ2-5; TRBD1 is a possible D gene (6 bases). The J call may be in error: the DNA end matches TRBJ2-7 better. Germline CDR1 and CDR2: SGHAT and FQNNGV. The CDR3 extends over 17 amino acids. CDR3 coding DNA: TGTGCCAGCAGCTCACACCGGGACAACCGCGGCGGCTACGAGCAGTACTTC. This gives the protein CASSSHRDNRGGYEQYF.

The chain has TRBV6-6 and TRBJ1-5; 7 bases fit TRBD1. Per germline, CDR1 MNHNY and CDR2 SVGAGI (reference sequence). The CDR3 sequence is 14 residues long. With V trimmed by 6 bases and J by 4 bases, 6 bases remained unmatched. The DNA of the CDR3 is TGTGCCAGCAGCTCTCCGACAGGGAATCAGCCCCAGCATTTT. It yields the protein CASSSPTGNQPQHF.

The chain recombines TRBV7-2 with TRBJ2-5, with 11 nucleotides matching TRBD1. Unmatched junction bases numbered 8, after V lost 1 base and J lost 13 bases. This CDR3 is built from 14 residues. CDR1 SGHTA and CDR2 FQGNSA come from the germline V gene. The CDR3, as DNA: TGTGCCAGCAGCTTAGGGACAGGGGGCCTACCCGGGTACTTC. Amino acids: CASSLGTGGLPGYF.

This clone is a singleton in its sample. This chain uses TRBV7-9 with TRBJ2-1; TRBD1 is a possible D gene (5 bases). V was shortened by 0 bases and J by 2 bases, with 11 bases between the two germline ends. Germline V CDR1 and CDR2: SEHNR, FQNEAQ (reference sequence). There are 16 residues in the CDR3. CDR3 region: CASSLAFQGTYNEQFF. The CDR3 bases are TGTGCCAGCAGCTTAGCTTTCCAGGGAACCTACAATGAGCAGTTCTTC.

The chain links TRBV12-5 to TRBJ1-5, with D perhaps matching TRBD1 (6 bases). Trimming took off 7 bases at V and 1 base at J, with 11 bases between the two ends. The V gene's germline CDR1 is LGHNT and CDR2 FRNRAP. The CDR3 is made up of 14 amino acids. CDR3 sequence (DNA): TGTGCTAGTGCCCAACAGGGCAGCAATCAGCCCCAGCATTTT. Its translation is CASAQQGSNQPQHF.

The V gene is TRBV11-2, the J gene TRBJ1-1, with D possibly being TRBD1 (5 bases). The germline CDR1 and CDR2 sequences are SGHAT and FQNNGV. The CDR3 is 13 residues long. V dropped 6 bases and J dropped 7 bases, with 15 bases sitting between them. The CDR3 nucleotides are TGTGCCAGCAGAATCACATTCCAGGGTGAAGCTTTCTTT. Translated: CASRITFQGEAFF. The complete variable domain, with remaining parts taken from reference TRBV11-2 and TRBJ1-1, reads EAGVAQSPRYKIIEKRQSVAFWCNPISGHATLYWYQQILGQGPKLLIQFQNNGVVDDSQLPKDRFSAERLKGVDSTLKIQPAKLEDSAVYLCASRITFQGEAFFGQGTRLTVV.

This rearrangement joins TRBV7-9 to TRBJ2-3; tentatively, D is TRBD2 (5 bases). With 0 bases removed from V and 0 bases from J, the gap between germline ends came to 10 bases. The germline gives CDR1 SEHNR, CDR2 FQNEAQ (reference sequence). The CDR3 totals 16 residues. For the CDR3, the DNA is TGTGCCAGCAGCTTAGCATCTCGCGGGAGCACAGATACGCAGTATTTT. Translating gives CASSLASRGSTDTQYF.

The J gene is TRBJ1-3, the V gene TRBV30; D unclear. This CDR3 has 15 amino acids. Germline CDR1 and CDR2: GTSNPN and SVGIG (reference sequence). Deletions cut 2 bases from V and 0 bases from J, with 11 bases between. This chain's CDR3 is CAWSLGSRSGNTIYF. The CDR3 DNA reads TGTGCCTGGAGTCTAGGTAGCCGCTCTGGAAACACCATATATTTT.

Points on this clone: Other DNA sequences in the same sample also yield this CDR3. The genes are TRBV11-2 and TRBJ2-7; 7 bases line up with TRBD1. The germline V gene has CDR1 SGHAT and CDR2 FQNNGV. The CDR3 runs 12 residues. V was clipped by 5 bases and J by 4 bases; unmatched bases: 2. CDR3 in amino acids: CASSTQGYEQYF. The CDR3 nucleotides read TGTGCCAGCAGCACACAGGGGTACGAGCAGTACTTC.

The gene calls are TRBV2 and TRBJ2-7; TRBD1 matches 7 bases. Germline values: CDR1 SNHLY, CDR2 FYNNEI. V lost 7 bases, J lost 7 bases, and 10 bases stayed unmatched. This CDR3 is built from 13 residues. CDR3 DNA: TGTGCCAGCAACCAGGGACAGACCCTAGAGCAGTACTTC. It yields the protein CASNQGQTLEQYF.

This chain uses TRBV5-1 with TRBJ2-2, with D uncertain. V lost 0 bases, J lost 0 bases, and 6 bases lay in between. Germline CDR1 is SGHRS and CDR2 is YFSETQ. The CDR3 consists of 15 residues. The CDR3 region is CASSLGHTNTGELFF. The CDR3 DNA follows: TGCGCCAGCAGCTTGGGACATACGAACACCGGGGAGCTGTTTTTT.

The chain joins TRBV5-1 to TRBJ2-4; D perhaps matches TRBD1 (6 bases). The CDR3 spans 14 residues. Trimming stripped 0 bases from V and 4 bases from J, with 8 bases between. Germline assignment: CDR1 SGHRS and CDR2 YFSETQ. Here the CDR3 reads CASSLGTEKNIQYF. The CDR3 nucleotides read TGCGCCAGCAGCTTGGGGACAGAAAAAAACATTCAGTACTTC.

The rearrangement links TRBV7-6 to TRBJ2-1; the D gene is possibly TRBD2 (5 bases). Trimming stripped 8 bases from V and 6 bases from J, with 20 bases between. CDR1 SGHVS and CDR2 FNYEAQ come from the germline V gene. The CDR3 length is 15 residues. This CDR3 reads CASGEGLSRGNEQFF. The CDR3 DNA is TGTGCCAGCGGAGAAGGACTCTCCCGGGGCAATGAGCAGTTCTTC.

V and J are TRBV28 and TRBJ1-2, with 9 bases that match TRBD1. This CDR3 is 14 amino acids long. Germline-derived CDR1 and CDR2 are MDHEN and SYDVKM. V was clipped by 5 bases and J by 13 bases; unmatched bases: 14. CDR3 residues: CASSPRLQGALPTF. The CDR3, as DNA: TGTGCCAGCAGTCCGCGTTTACAGGGGGCTCTTCCCACCTTC.

This clone appeared a single time. The rearrangement links TRBV6-1 to TRBJ2-5; 7 bases fit TRBD2. V lost 6 bases, J lost 5 bases, and 3 bases stayed unmatched. Germline CDR1 and CDR2: MNHNS and SASEGT. The CDR3 covers 12 residues. The CDR3: CASSRGDETQYF. The CDR3 DNA is TGTGCCAGCAGCCGGGGGGATGAGACCCAGTACTTC.

The V and J genes are TRBV15 and TRBJ2-6; TRBD2 agrees at 12 bases. Germline assignment: CDR1 LNHNV and CDR2 YYDKDF (reference sequence). CDR3 length: 19 amino acids. The V segment lost 1 base and the J segment 3 bases; nucleotides outside the gene matches: 7. CDR3: CATSRGSSGRAVGANVLTF. In nucleotides, the CDR3 is TGTGCCACCAGCAGAGGGTCTAGCGGGAGGGCCGTTGGGGCCAACGTCCTGACTTTC.

V gene TRBV4-1 combines with J gene TRBJ2-1; D gene unclear. Germline CDR1 MGHRA, CDR2 YSYEKL. Trimming removed 0 bases at V and 0 bases at J, with 6 bases between. The CDR3 has 15 residues. The CDR3 loop reads CASSQERTSYNEQFF. CDR3 nucleotides: TGCGCCAGCAGCCAAGAACGGACCTCCTACAATGAGCAGTTCTTC.

CDR3 region: CASSSGAGQETQYF. CDR3 DNA sequence: TGTGCCAGCAGCTCGGGGGCAGGCCAAGAGACCCAGTACTTC. The chain joins TRBV7-9 to TRBJ2-5; D is perhaps TRBD1 or TRBD2 (6 bases each). The germline gives CDR1 SEHNR, CDR2 FQNEAQ (reference sequence). CDR3 length equals 14 residues. Trimming removed 4 bases at V and 1 base at J, with 10 bases between.

The V gene is TRBV11-2, the J gene TRBJ2-3; possibly TRBD1 for D (6 bases). V shed 0 bases and J shed 6 bases, with 10 bases lying between them. This CDR3 contains 14 residues. CDR1 is SGHAT and CDR2 is FQNNGV in the germline V gene. CDR3: CASSLDQGTDTQYF. The CDR3 DNA reads TGTGCCAGCAGCTTAGACCAGGGGACGGATACGCAGTATTTT. Combining the CDR3 with reference TRBV11-2 and TRBJ2-3 gives the whole variable domain EAGVAQSPRYKIIEKRQSVAFWCNPISGHATLYWYQQILGQGPKLLIQFQNNGVVDDSQLPKDRFSAERLKGVDSTLKIQPAKLEDSAVYLCASSLDQGTDTQYFGPGTRLTVL.

This rearrangement joins TRBV28 to TRBJ2-7; D possibly corresponds to TRBD2 (7 bases). The CDR3 loop spans 15 amino acids. In germline, CDR1 is MDHEN, CDR2 SYDVKM. The V end was cut by 5 bases, the J end by 1 base, with 15 bases between. The CDR3 DNA sequence: TGTGCCAGCAGTCCCACGGGGGGCGCTTCCTACGAGCAGTACTTC. Translated, it gives CASSPTGGASYEQYF.

This chain links TRBV6-6 with TRBJ1-6; no definite D call. The length of the CDR3 is 12 residues. Trimming stripped 0 bases from V and 9 bases from J, with 3 bases between. CDR1 is MNHNY and CDR2 is SVGAGI in the germline V gene (reference sequence). The CDR3 loop reads CASSYSPSPLHF. CDR3 sequence (DNA): TGTGCCAGCAGTTACTCCCCTTCACCCCTCCACTTT.

This chain uses TRBV7-9 with TRBJ2-7, with TRBD1 identical over 8 bases. V was clipped by 4 bases and J by 7 bases; unmatched bases: 9. This CDR3 region has 14 residues. Germline V gene data show CDR1 as SEHNR and CDR2 as FQNEAQ (reference sequence). CDR3 in amino acids: CASSSTQGAGEQYF. DNA of the CDR3: TGTGCCAGCAGCTCCACCCAGGGGGCGGGAGAGCAGTACTTC.